The rows below give T cell receptor beta chains drawn from one sample of a study of post-analysis software for immune sequencing data. TCRdb passed the PCR reads through MiXCR, listing each CDR3 protein once. The profile covers 750,000 to 900,000 distinct CDR3 sequences, with approximately 44% appearing a single time and around 4.7% taken by the ten largest. Source material: blood. These receptor sequences come from a girl under 18 with multiple sclerosis. Both conserved end residues are part of each CDR3. A D gene is named only where the DNA matches it firmly. A row's size may be missing; if present it is once, few, many or a size class.

D gene	V gene	J gene	clone size	CDR3 length	CDR3 DNA	CDR3 protein
.	TRBV29-1	TRBJ2-5	.	12	TGCAGCGTTGTAGTTGGGGCGGAGACCCAGTACTTC	CSVVVGAETQYF
TRBD2	TRBV7-9	TRBJ2-1	.	18	TGTGCCAGCAGCTTAGAGGCCGCTAGCGGGATTGTCAGGAATGAGCAGTTCTTC	CASSLEAASGIVRNEQFF
.	TRBV6-2/TRBV6-3	TRBJ2-7	.	12	TGTACCAGCAGTTATACCCTGTCCGAGCAGTACTTC	CTSSYTLSEQYF
TRBD1	TRBV7-3	TRBJ2-3	.	14	TGTGCCAGCTCGAACAGGGGAGGCACAGATACGCAGTATTTT	CASSNRGGTDTQYF
TRBD1	TRBV5-1	TRBJ1-2	.	14	TGCGCCAGCAGCTTGGCGGACAGGCCGACGAGCTACACCTTC	CASSLADRPTSYTF
.	TRBV29-1	TRBJ2-1	.	15	TGCAGCGTCCATTCTGGGGCAAACTCCTACAATGAGCAGTTCTTC	CSVHSGANSYNEQFF
.	TRBV10-3	TRBJ2-5	few	13	TGTGCCATCAGTGGAGGCAGGGGAGAGACCCAGTACTTC	CAISGGRGETQYF
.	TRBV3-1	TRBJ2-3	few	15	TGTGCCAGCAGCCAAGGAGGCGCCGGCGCAGATACGCAGTATTTT	CASSQGGAGADTQYF
.	TRBV20-1	TRBJ2-5	few	13	TGCAGTGCTAGAGATGGGAACCAAGAGACCCAGTACTTC	CSARDGNQETQYF
TRBD1	TRBV6-2/TRBV6-3	TRBJ1-1	.	14	TGTGCCAGCACCCTGACAGGGCATTTCACTGAAGCTTTCTTT	CASTLTGHFTEAFF
.	TRBV7-2	TRBJ1-4	few	13	TGTGCCGGCAGCTTAGAGGCAGTTGAAAAACTGTTTTTT	CAGSLEAVEKLFF
TRBD1	TRBV29-1	TRBJ2-5	.	16	TGCAGCGTTGACCCCCGCGCGCCAGGGGGCAGGGAGACCCAGTACTTC	CSVDPRAPGGRETQYF
TRBD2	TRBV20-1	TRBJ2-5	.	12	TGCAGTGCTAAGCCTAGCGGGGCGACCCAGTACTTC	CSAKPSGATQYF
TRBD2	TRBV28	TRBJ2-1	.	17	TGTGCCAGCAGTCTAAGAATGTCTAGCGGCTCCTACAATGAGCAGTTCTTC	CASSLRMSSGSYNEQFF
.	TRBV6-6	TRBJ1-2	few	15	TGTGCCAGCAGTTACTCGTCTGGGGGTGACTATGGCTACACCTTC	CASSYSSGGDYGYTF
.	TRBV7-6	TRBJ2-5	few	16	TGTGCCAGCAGCTTAGGTCCACCAGGGTCATCGGAGACCCAGTACTTC	CASSLGPPGSSETQYF
TRBD1	TRBV6-4	TRBJ2-7	few	16	TGTGCCAGCAGTGACTCGATTGGGACAGGGTTGCACGAGCAGTACTTC	CASSDSIGTGLHEQYF
.	TRBV6-2/TRBV6-3	TRBJ2-1	once	14	TGTGCCAGCAGCACCGGACAGACTAGAGGGCATCAGTTCTTC	CASSTGQTRGHQFF
.	TRBV6-6	TRBJ2-3	.	15	TGTGTCAGCAGTTACGATCTAGCTAGCACAGATACGCAGTATTTT	CVSSYDLASTDTQYF
TRBD2	TRBV12-3/TRBV12-4	TRBJ2-3	.	16	TGTGCCAGCAGTTTGCTAGCGGGAGGGTCCGGGGATACGCAGTATTTT	CASSLLAGGSGDTQYF
.	TRBV12-3/TRBV12-4	TRBJ1-1	.	14	TGTGCCAGCAGCCCCACAAGTTTGAACACTGAAGCTTTCTTT	CASSPTSLNTEAFF
TRBD1	TRBV9	TRBJ1-5	.	15	TGTGCCAGCAGCCGACAGGGGGAGGCCAATCAGCCCCAGCATTTT	CASSRQGEANQPQHF
.	TRBV30	TRBJ1-2	.	13	TGTGCCTGGAGTGTTCTTCAAGGGAATGGCTACACCTTC	CAWSVLQGNGYTF
.	TRBV24-1	TRBJ2-2	.	13	TGTGCCACGTCGGGCGGATACACCGGGGAGCTGTTTTTT	CATSGGYTGELFF
.	TRBV9	TRBJ1-6	.	16	TGTGCCAGCAGCCCCCCAGGCCACGGGGGTAATTCACCCCTCCACTTT	CASSPPGHGGNSPLHF
.	TRBV20-1	TRBJ2-7	.	14	TGCAGTGCTACCCACCGACTGGACCTCTACGAGCAGTACTTC	CSATHRLDLYEQYF
.	TRBV6-5	TRBJ2-7	few	14	TGTGCCAGCAGATTCAGGGAGCAGGCCTACGAGCAGTACTTC	CASRFREQAYEQYF
TRBD2	TRBV29-1	TRBJ2-5	.	14	TGCAGCGTCGAATCACTAGCGCCACAAGAGACCCAGTACTTC	CSVESLAPQETQYF
.	TRBV29-1	TRBJ2-1	.	8	TGCAGCGACAATGAGCAGTTCTTC	CSDNEQFF
.	TRBV20-1	TRBJ2-3	few	16	TGCAGTGCTAGGGTGCAGGGACGGTCCCTCACAGATACGCAGTATTTT	CSARVQGRSLTDTQYF
TRBD1	TRBV20-1	TRBJ2-7	.	13	TGCAGTGCCGTGGACAGGAGCCTCTACGAGCAGTACTTC	CSAVDRSLYEQYF
TRBD1	TRBV12-3/TRBV12-4	TRBJ2-5	.	17	TGTGCCAGCAGTCCGGGACAGGGTAGGGTGATCCAAGAGACCCAGTACTTC	CASSPGQGRVIQETQYF
TRBD1	TRBV7-2	TRBJ2-1	.	15	TGTGCCAGCAGCTTTTCGGGACAGGGAAACAATGAGCAGTTCTTC	CASSFSGQGNNEQFF